This note documents a single TCR beta chain sequence. Its antigen is unknown. Per germline, CDR1 MDHEN and CDR2 SYDVKM. This CDR3 comprises 16 residues. The trim removed 4 bases at V and 2 bases at J, leaving 8 bases unmatched. This sample was included in a study of human T cells and chemical hapten exposure. Study results and limitations: Compared with pre-sensitization or healthy control sets, expanded TCRs clustered more. Positive correlation was observed between PT1 expanded TCR counts and patch test score.

TCRdb reanalysed the RACE reads using MiXCR and keeps one entry per CDR3 protein. The sample contains 200,000 to 300,000 distinct CDR3 sequences, 7.5% to 10% of which appear only once. Stated time point: pre-sensitization, week 0. Treatment denoted: therapeutic diphenylcyclopropenone sensitization with weekly scalp DPC. This receptor was obtained from a middle-aged woman with alopecia areata. Some clones in this sample may be carry-over from other donors' samples. The sample was whole blood, taken in connection with sensitization to the hapten diphenylcyclopropenone (DPC). The J gene is TRBJ1-2, the V gene TRBV28, with 9 bases fitting TRBD1. This CDR3 is CASSSPGQGLNYGYTF. DNA for the CDR3: TGTGCCAGCAGTTCACCGGGACAGGGCTTGAACTATGGCTACACCTTC.